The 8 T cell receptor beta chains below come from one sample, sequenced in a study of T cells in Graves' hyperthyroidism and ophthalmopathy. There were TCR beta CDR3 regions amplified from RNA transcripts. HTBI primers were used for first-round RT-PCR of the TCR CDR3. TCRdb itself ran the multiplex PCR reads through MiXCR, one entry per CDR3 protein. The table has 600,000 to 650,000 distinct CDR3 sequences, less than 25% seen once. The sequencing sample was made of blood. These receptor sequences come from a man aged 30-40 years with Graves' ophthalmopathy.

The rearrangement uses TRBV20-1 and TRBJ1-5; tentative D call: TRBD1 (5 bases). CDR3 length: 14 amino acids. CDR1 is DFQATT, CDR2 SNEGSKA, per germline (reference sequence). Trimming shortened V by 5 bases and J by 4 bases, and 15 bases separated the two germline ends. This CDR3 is CSASSGPRNQPQHF. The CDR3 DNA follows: TGCAGTGCTTCTTCGGGACCCCGGAATCAGCCCCAGCATTTT.

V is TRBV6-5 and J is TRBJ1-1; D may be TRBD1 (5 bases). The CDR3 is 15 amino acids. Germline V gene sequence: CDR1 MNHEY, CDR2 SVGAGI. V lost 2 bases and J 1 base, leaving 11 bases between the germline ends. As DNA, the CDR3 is TGTGCCAGCAGTTACCTTGGGGCGGGGAACACTGAAGCTTTCTTT. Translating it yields CASSYLGAGNTEAFF.

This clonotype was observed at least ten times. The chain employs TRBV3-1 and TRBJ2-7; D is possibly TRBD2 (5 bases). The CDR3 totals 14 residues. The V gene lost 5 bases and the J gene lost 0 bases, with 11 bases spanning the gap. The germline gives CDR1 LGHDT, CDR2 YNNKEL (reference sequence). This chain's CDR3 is CASSFRTPSYEQYF. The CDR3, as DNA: TGTGCCAGCAGCTTCAGGACTCCCTCCTACGAGCAGTACTTC.

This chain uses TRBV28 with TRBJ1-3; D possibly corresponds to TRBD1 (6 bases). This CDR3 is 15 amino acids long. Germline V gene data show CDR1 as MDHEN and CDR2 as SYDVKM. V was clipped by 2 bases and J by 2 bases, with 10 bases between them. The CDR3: CASSLPGAAGNTIYF. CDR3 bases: TGTGCCAGCAGTTTACCAGGGGCGGCTGGAAACACCATATATTTT.

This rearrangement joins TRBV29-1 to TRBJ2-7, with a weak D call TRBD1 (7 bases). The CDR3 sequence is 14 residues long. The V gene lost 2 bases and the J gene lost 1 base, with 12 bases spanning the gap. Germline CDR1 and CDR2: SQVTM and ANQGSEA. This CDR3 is CSVEKQGTSYEQYF. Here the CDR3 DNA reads TGCAGCGTTGAAAAACAGGGGACTTCCTACGAGCAGTACTTC.

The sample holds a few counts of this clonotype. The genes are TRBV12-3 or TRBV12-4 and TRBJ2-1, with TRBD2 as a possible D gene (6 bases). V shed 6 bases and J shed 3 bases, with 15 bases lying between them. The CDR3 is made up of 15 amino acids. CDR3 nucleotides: TGTGCCAGCAGATGGAAGGGCGGGATCTACAATGAGCAGTTCTTC. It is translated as CASRWKGGIYNEQFF.

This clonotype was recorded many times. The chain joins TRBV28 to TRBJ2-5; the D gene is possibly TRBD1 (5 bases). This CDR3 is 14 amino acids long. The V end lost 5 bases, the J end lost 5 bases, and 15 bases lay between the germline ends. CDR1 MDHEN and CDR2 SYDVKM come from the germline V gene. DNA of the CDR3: TGTGCCAGCAGTCCCCAAGTAAGGGGCGAGACCCAGTACTTC. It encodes CASSPQVRGETQYF.

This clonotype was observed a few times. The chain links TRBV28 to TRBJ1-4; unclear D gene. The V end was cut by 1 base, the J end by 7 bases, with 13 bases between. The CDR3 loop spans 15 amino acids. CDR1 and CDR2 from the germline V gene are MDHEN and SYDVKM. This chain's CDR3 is CASSLLSGSAEKLFF. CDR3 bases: TGTGCCAGCAGTTTATTGTCCGGGTCGGCTGAAAAACTGTTTTTT.